This T cell receptor (beta chain) was retrieved from a study of cytomegalovirus exposure and HLA in healthy donors. Across the whole study: The 130 or so validation repertoires used the same platform as the roughly 700 first-cohort repertoires (as reported by a later analysis). Study-level points and caveats: Published work reported that the classifier diagnosed cytomegalovirus status with high specificity and sensitivity.

This clone was counted only a few times. No antigen is known for it. Other DNA sequences in the same sample also yield this CDR3. Here immunoSEQ multiplex PCR was the method, and the copy in TCRdb shows in-frame clones only, minus some. The sample yields under 250,000 clones, roughly 87% seen once. V lost 1 base and J lost 2, with 6 bases in between. CDR1 SGHAT and CDR2 FQNNGV come from the germline V gene. This CDR3 contains 13 residues. Sequences were obtained from PBMCs. The clonotype comes from a woman under 30 in good health and CMV-seropositive. The chain is built from TRBV11-2 and TRBJ2-7; perhaps TRBD2 as D (5 bases). The CDR3 bases are TGTGCCAGCAGCTTAGGACTAACCTACGAGCAGTACTTC. Translated, it gives CASSLGLTYEQYF. Full variable domain (outside the CDR3, taken from reference TRBV11-2 and TRBJ2-7): EAGVAQSPRYKIIEKRQSVAFWCNPISGHATLYWYQQILGQGPKLLIQFQNNGVVDDSQLPKDRFSAERLKGVDSTLKIQPAKLEDSAVYLCASSLGLTYEQYFGPGTRLTVT.